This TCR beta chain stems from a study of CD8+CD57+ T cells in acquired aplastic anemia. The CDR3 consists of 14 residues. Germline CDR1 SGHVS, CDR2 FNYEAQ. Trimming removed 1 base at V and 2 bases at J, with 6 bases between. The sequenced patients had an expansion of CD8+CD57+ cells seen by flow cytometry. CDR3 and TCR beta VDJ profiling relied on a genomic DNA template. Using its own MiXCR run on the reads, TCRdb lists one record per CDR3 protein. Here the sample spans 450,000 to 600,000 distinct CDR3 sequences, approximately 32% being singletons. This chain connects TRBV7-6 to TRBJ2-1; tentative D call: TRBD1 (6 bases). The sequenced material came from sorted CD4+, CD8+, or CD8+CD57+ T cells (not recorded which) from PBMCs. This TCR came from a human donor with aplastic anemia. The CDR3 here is CASSLEGAYNEQFF. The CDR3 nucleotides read TGTGCCAGCAGCTTAGAGGGGGCCTACAATGAGCAGTTCTTC. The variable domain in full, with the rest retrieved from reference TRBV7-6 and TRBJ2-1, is GAGVSQSPRYKVTKRGQDVALRCDPISGHVSLYWYRQALGQGPEFLTYFNYEAQQDKSGLPNDRFSAERPEGSISTLTIQRTEQRDSAMYRCASSLEGAYNEQFFGPGTRLTVL.